This TCR beta chain stems from a study of T cell responses to AZD1222 COVID-19 vaccine (dated by TCRdb to 2020 to 2023). Background on the whole study: TCR sequencing was performed for some 250 trial participants, of whom around 200 were given two doses of AZD1222 and about 25 were given two doses of MenACWY control vaccine. Trial participants were enrolled by age into subgroups of 18-55, 56-69 and 70-plus years, and about 150, 27 and 61 TCR-sequenced participants, respectively, were included in these subgroups.

The research as a whole found: Because no day 14 peak-response samples were available, repertoires were characterized only after the peak T cell response. Most participants were white British and females outnumbered males, and the authors suggested that clonal diversity may have been underestimated. In the small 56-69-year group, the increase in depth fell short of significance, most likely because of low power. The whole spike protein was spanned by vaccine-associated CD4 TCRs, and dominant responses were seen in regions 160-218 and 743-854. Epitopes outside the regions mutated in the B.1.351 and B.1.1.7 variants were reportedly recognized by nearly half of the unique spike-specific TCRs. After two AZD1222 doses, both the breadth and the depth of spike-specific TCRs were significantly higher than at day 0 and than in MenACWY recipients. Conclusions about previously exposed vaccinees are limited, since just a handful of AZD1222 recipients were seropositive for SARS-CoV-2 at baseline.

Per the publication, the time point label means: about 28 days (+/-7) after the second vaccine dose. AZD1222 recipients whose second dose came at about 4 weeks and those whose second dose came at about 12 weeks were combined into one group, since spike-specific TCR depth and breadth did not differ between the two schedules. Vaccinee samples came from UK trials COV001 and COV002, including a single-blind randomized controlled phase 2/3 trial of AZD1222 (ChAdOx1 nCoV-19) in healthy adults. For TCRbeta chain sequencing, PBMC samples were collected from trial participants at day 0 and at day 28 after the second dose. Reading from cysteine to phenylalanine, the CDR3 counts 13 amino acids. Solely the CDR3 DNA is kept, with 39 bases framed from the first base. The germline V gene specifies SGHAT as CDR1 and FQNNGV as CDR2. The V end loses 5 bases and the J end loses 0 bases, and a stretch of 7 bases separates them.

In the case of this clone: Its antigen is unknown. No quality values exist for individual bases; no much larger clone is one base distant.

The CDR3 regions of human TCRbeta chains were analyzed by immunosequencing. Regarding the original processing steps: Repertoire TCRs were matched against a reference library of SARS-CoV-2-specific TCRs generated with the MIRA antigen-specificity platform. Breadth meant the fraction of unique TCRs that were SARS-CoV-2-associated, whereas depth meant the fraction of total T cells that were SARS-CoV-2-associated. Using the MIRA data, each spike-specific TCR was mapped to the spike region that the TCR reacts to and placed in a CD4 or CD8 class. Log10-transformed breadth and depth values were compared by one-way ANOVA with Sidak's multiple comparisons tests. TCRdb holds this immuneACCESS table with in-frame rearrangements only. Some clones are missing; in checked studies, unresolved V genes explain under half, and the rest has no known cause. The V and J calls and clone size were taken over from that table, and D and trimming were inferred from the DNA. The sample yields about 170,000 clones; around 88% were counted once. The ten largest clonotypes hold 0.95% to 1.1% of the sample.

The chain employs TRBV11-2 and TRBJ1-1; no D gene can be assigned with confidence. Sequenced here: peripheral blood, sampled 28 days after the second AZD1222 dose. This TCR derives from an adult who received the AZD1222 COVID-19 vaccine. This receptor has the CDR3 CASSIAVNTEAFF. The nucleotides are TGTGCCAGCAGCATCGCCGTGAACACTGAAGCTTTCTTT.